A selection of T cell receptor beta chains follows, all from one sample in a study of blood T cell repertoires in COVID-19. Assay used: immunoSEQ multiplex PCR; TCRdb lists only in-frame clones, some missing. The sample shows about 250,000 clones, 70% to 85% of them seen only once. The specimen sequenced was peripheral blood. These receptors were obtained from a woman aged 35 to 49 with active or convalescent COVID-19. The CDR3 runs from the conserved cysteine through the conserved F or W. A D gene is named only where the DNA matches it firmly. Size is stated for part of the rows, as once, few or many counts, or as a class when the clone is expanded.

d_gene	v_gene	abundance	j_gene	CDR3nt	CDR3aa
.	TRBV18	.	TRBJ2-3	TGTGCCAGCTCAGCCCAGAGCACAGATACGCAGTATTTT	CASSAQSTDTQYF
TRBD1	TRBV19	few	TRBJ1-1	TGTGCCAGTAGTATAAGGGTCGCGGCAGGGGGCACTGAAGCTTTCTTT	CASSIRVAAGGTEAFF
TRBD1	TRBV6-5	.	TRBJ1-5	TGTGCCAGCAGACTCGGGACAGGGCGCAATCAGCCCCAGCATTTT	CASRLGTGRNQPQHF
TRBD1	TRBV5-1	.	TRBJ2-3	TGCGCCAGCAGCTTGGCCGGCAGGGGGACGCAGTATTTT	CASSLAGRGTQYF
TRBD2	TRBV5-1	.	TRBJ2-3	TGCGCCAGCAGCTTGGATCGGGGGGGCCGGGATACGCAGTATTTT	CASSLDRGGRDTQYF
TRBD1	TRBV5-6	.	TRBJ1-2	TGTGCCAGCAGCTTCCGGGACAGGGGGCATGCAGGAGGCTACACCTTC	CASSFRDRGHAGGYTF
.	TRBV5-1	once	TRBJ1-5	TGCGCCAGCAGCTTGGGGCAGGCGGGTCAGCCCCAGCATTTT	CASSLGQAGQPQHF
TRBD2	TRBV5-1	.	TRBJ2-5	TGCGCCAGCAGCGGCCCGGTGAGCGGGGGGGAGACCCAGTACTTC	CASSGPVSGGETQYF
TRBD1	TRBV29-1	.	TRBJ1-2	TGCAGCGCGTGGGACAGGGGGCGTGGTGGCTATGGCTACACCTTC	CSAWDRGRGGYGYTF
TRBD1	TRBV7-3	once	TRBJ2-1	TGTGCCAGCAGCCCAACCGGGACAGGGATAGGGAATGAGCAGTTCTTC	CASSPTGTGIGNEQFF
.	TRBV20-1	.	TRBJ1-1	TGCAGTGCTCGTGACGACAGTTTCACTGAAGCTTTCTTT	CSARDDSFTEAFF
TRBD2	TRBV4-1	.	TRBJ2-1	TGCGCCAGCAGCCAAGATACCAGCGGGGCCTACAATGAGCAGTTCTTC	CASSQDTSGAYNEQFF
TRBD1	TRBV6-4	.	TRBJ2-7	TGTGCCAGCAGTGAGGGACAGGGCTCAGGCGAGCAGTACTTC	CASSEGQGSGEQYF
.	TRBV29-1	few	TRBJ2-3	TGCAGCGTTGAGCCGGGGAGCACAGATACGCAGTATTTT	CSVEPGSTDTQYF
TRBD2	TRBV14	.	TRBJ2-5	TGTGCCAGCAGCCAGGGAATCCGACTAGCGGGGCAAGAGACCCAGTACTTC	CASSQGIRLAGQETQYF
TRBD2	TRBV28	.	TRBJ2-1	TGTGCCAGCAGTGACCCTAGCGGGGGAAACAATGAGCAGTTCTTC	CASSDPSGGNNEQFF
.	TRBV28	.	TRBJ1-4	TGTGCCAGCAGCCCCCCGGGACTGCGGTCCGCAGCTAATGAAAAACTGTTTTTT	CASSPPGLRSAANEKLFF
TRBD2	TRBV30	.	TRBJ2-5	TGTGCCTGGAGTTTCGAGGGACTAGCGGAAGAGACCCAGTACTTC	CAWSFEGLAEETQYF
.	TRBV11-3	.	TRBJ2-7	TGTGCCAGCAGCTTAGGGGGGGTCGAGCAGTACTTC	CASSLGGVEQYF
.	TRBV2	few	TRBJ1-5	TGTGCCAGCCTACAGGGCCTGAGCAATCAGCCCCAGCATTTT	CASLQGLSNQPQHF
TRBD2	TRBV28	.	TRBJ2-1	TGTGCCACCAATTGGGGGATGCGGGGGGGCTACAATGAGCAGTTCTTC	CATNWGMRGGYNEQFF
TRBD1	TRBV2	.	TRBJ1-5	TGTGCCAGCAGTGGGGACAGGGGGCTTCAGCCCCAGCATTTT	CASSGDRGLQPQHF
.	TRBV30	.	TRBJ1-1	TGTGCCTGGAGTGCGGGTAGGGGGACTGAAGCTTTCTTT	CAWSAGRGTEAFF
.	TRBV11-1	.	TRBJ2-1	TGTGCCAGCAGCAGGGACATTCGACCCGCCGAGCAGTTCTTC	CASSRDIRPAEQFF
.	TRBV5-1	.	TRBJ2-5	TGCGCCAGCATGACTGGCCAGAGTTTCCAAGAGACCCAGTACTTC	CASMTGQSFQETQYF
.	TRBV7-8	.	TRBJ1-2	TGTGCCAGCAGCTCAAAACCTGGACAAGCTAACTATGGCTACACCTTC	CASSSKPGQANYGYTF
.	TRBV29-1	.	TRBJ2-7	TGCAGCGTTAGTAAGGGGGTAAGCGAGCAGTACTTC	CSVSKGVSEQYF
.	TRBV18	.	TRBJ1-4	TGTGCCAGCTCACGGGGCAGTCCTGCAACTAATGAAAAACTGTTTTTT	CASSRGSPATNEKLFF
TRBD1	TRBV5-5	many	TRBJ1-2	TGTGCCAGCAGCCTAAGGCCGGGACAGCTAATGGGGGGCTACACCTTC	CASSLRPGQLMGGYTF
.	TRBV6-5	.	TRBJ2-7	TGTGCCAGCCGGATGGAGGGGTCACTAGGCGAGCAGTACTTC	CASRMEGSLGEQYF
TRBD1	TRBV7-3	.	TRBJ1-1	TGTGCCAGCAGCAGTACAGGGGGAAGAGCTTTCTTT	CASSSTGGRAFF
.	TRBV7-9	.	TRBJ1-4	TGTGCCAGCAGCTTGGGGGCACCTAATGAAAAACTGTTTTTT	CASSLGAPNEKLFF
.	TRBV2	once	TRBJ1-2	TGTGCCAGCAGTCCCCCGGGGGGCCTCTGGGGCTATGGCTACACCTTC	CASSPPGGLWGYGYTF
.	TRBV21-1	.	TRBJ1-2	TGTGCCAGCAGCAAATTAAGGGGTAGGCAATGTGGCTACACCTTC	CASSKLRGRQCGYTF
.	TRBV19	.	TRBJ2-1	TGTGCCAGTAGTATAACGGGGGGCCGTGGGGGTGAGCAGTTCTTC	CASSITGGRGGEQFF
.	TRBV30	.	TRBJ2-3	TGTGCCTCCCCAGGGGATAACACAGATACGCAGTATTTT	CASPGDNTDTQYF
.	TRBV18	.	TRBJ1-1	TGTGCCAGCTCACCTCCGGGACAGAACACTGAAGCTTTCTTT	CASSPPGQNTEAFF
TRBD2	TRBV11-1	once	TRBJ2-1	TGTGCCAGCAGACCTAGCGGGGGGGCCTTTTACAATGAGCAGTTCTTC	CASRPSGGAFYNEQFF
.	TRBV28	.	TRBJ2-5	TGTGCCAGCAGCCGACTGGGGGTTGGCTCCTCGGGAGAGGAGACCCAGTACTTC	CASSRLGVGSSGEETQYF
.	TRBV19	.	TRBJ1-5	TGTGCCAGTAGTATGAGGGGAGGGGATCAGCCCCAGCATTTT	CASSMRGGDQPQHF
.	TRBV13	.	TRBJ2-1	TGTGCCAGCAGCCCGACAAGGTACAATGAGCAGTTCTTC	CASSPTRYNEQFF
.	TRBV19	once	TRBJ2-2	TGTGCCAGTAGAGGAGGGATCGGGGAGCTGTTTTTT	CASRGGIGELFF
TRBD2	TRBV6-5	few	TRBJ2-2	TGTGCCAGCCGCCGGGAGGGGAACACCGGGGAGCTGTTTTTT	CASRREGNTGELFF
.	TRBV19	.	TRBJ1-5	TGTGCCAGTAACCGGGGTGGGGGCAATCAGCCCCAGCATTTT	CASNRGGGNQPQHF
.	TRBV7-9	.	TRBJ1-2	TGTGCCAGCAGCCCTGACTCTAACTATGGCTATACCTTC	CASSPDSNYGYTF
.	TRBV5-8	.	TRBJ2-6	TGTGCCAGCAGCCGTCCTGTCTCTGGGGCCAACGTCCTGACTTTC	CASSRPVSGANVLTF
TRBD1	TRBV5-5	.	TRBJ2-1	TGTGCCAGCAGCGTATGGGACAGTCACAATGAGCAGTTCTTC	CASSVWDSHNEQFF
.	TRBV5-1	.	TRBJ1-5	TGCGCCAGCAGTAGGGGTGGCAATCAGCCCCAGCATTTT	CASSRGGNQPQHF
TRBD2	TRBV28	.	TRBJ2-2	TGTGCCAGCAGACCGGGACTAGCGTCCGGGGAGCTGTTTTTT	CASRPGLASGELFF
.	TRBV28	.	TRBJ1-5	TGTGCCAGCAGTCCGACCGGGGGGAGTCAGCCCCAGCATTTT	CASSPTGGSQPQHF
TRBD1	TRBV6-5	.	TRBJ1-2	TGTGCCAGCACCAAGCCGGGACAGCTCTATGGCTACACCTTC	CASTKPGQLYGYTF
.	TRBV3-1/TRBV3-2	.	TRBJ1-6	TGTGCCAGCAGCCAAGATCGGTTTAAGGGAGCACCCCTCCACTTT	CASSQDRFKGAPLHF
TRBD2	TRBV3-1/TRBV3-2	.	TRBJ2-3	TGTGCCAGCAGCCAAGGTCTAGCGGGCACAGATACGCAGTATTTT	CASSQGLAGTDTQYF
.	TRBV4-1	.	TRBJ2-1	TGCGCCAGCAGCCAAGACAGGGGAGAGCCCTCCTACAATGAGCAGTTCTTC	CASSQDRGEPSYNEQFF
TRBD1	TRBV12-3/TRBV12-4	once	TRBJ2-5	TGTGCCAGCAGTTTAGGAGGGGGCAAGGCCCAGTACTTC	CASSLGGGKAQYF
.	TRBV6-6	.	TRBJ1-3	TGTGCCAGCAGTAACGGACAAGGAAACACCATATATTTT	CASSNGQGNTIYF
.	TRBV27	.	TRBJ2-2	TGTGCCAGCAGTTTTCTTGTTCTCAGGGTTCAAGCCGGGGAGCTGTTTTTT	CASSFLVLRVQAGELFF
.	TRBV7-9	.	TRBJ1-2	TGTGCCAGTAGCCCCCTCACACATAACTATGGCTACACCTTC	CASSPLTHNYGYTF
.	TRBV2	.	TRBJ1-1	TGTGCCAGCAGGGGCGACAGTCAGAACACTGAAGCTTTCTTT	CASRGDSQNTEAFF
.	TRBV7-2	.	TRBJ2-3	TGTGCCAGCAGCCCCTGGGGGACTCCCACCTATACGCAGTATTTT	CASSPWGTPTYTQYF